The clone carrying this TCR beta chain was counted at least ten times. This entry belongs to a study of shared clonotypes between healthy human individuals. Produced via immunoSEQ multiplex PCR; TCRdb's table is partial and in-frame only. The sample yields approximately 340,000 clones, around 67% seen once. This clonotype was obtained from a man aged 30-40 years in good health. Specimen: memory CD4+ T cells sorted from blood. The subset was: CD45RA-negative fraction.

CDR3 DNA sequence: TGTGCCACCAGCAGAGACGCGCCCGGCTACGAGCAGTACTTC. Amino acids: CATSRDAPGYEQYF. This rearrangement joins TRBV15 to TRBJ2-7; D gene unclear. CDR3 length: 14 amino acids. The ends were cut back, 0 bases at V and 3 bases at J, with 9 bases in the middle. CDR1 and CDR2 (germline): LNHNV, YYDKDF (reference sequence).